This record concerns one TCR beta chain sequence. Its antigen remains unknown. The data belong to a study of shared clonotypes between healthy human individuals. Study observations and caveats: Across subsets, estimated richness was generally greater for naive than for memory populations. Sorted-subset sequencing, rarefaction showed, was incomplete despite large depth.

Germline assignment: CDR1 LNHDA and CDR2 SQIVND (reference sequence). The CDR3 loop spans 15 amino acids. Deletions cut 5 bases from V and 0 bases from J, with 11 bases between. Deep was the level at which the assay was run. TCRdb's copy holds only in-frame clones and misses some; the assay was immunoSEQ multiplex PCR. The table lists 950,000 to 1,100,000 clones, approximately 78% of them singletons. This TCR derives from a man aged 18 to 29 in good health. Some clones in this sample may be carry-over from other donors' samples. The gene calls are TRBV19 and TRBJ1-5; perhaps TRBD1 as D (5 bases). Sequenced: memory CD4+ T cells from PBMCs. Subset indicated: CD45RA-negative fraction. For the CDR3, the DNA is TGTGCCAGTAGTCCTTGGGGGGGTAGCAATCAGCCCCAGCATTTT. This gives the protein CASSPWGGSNQPQHF.